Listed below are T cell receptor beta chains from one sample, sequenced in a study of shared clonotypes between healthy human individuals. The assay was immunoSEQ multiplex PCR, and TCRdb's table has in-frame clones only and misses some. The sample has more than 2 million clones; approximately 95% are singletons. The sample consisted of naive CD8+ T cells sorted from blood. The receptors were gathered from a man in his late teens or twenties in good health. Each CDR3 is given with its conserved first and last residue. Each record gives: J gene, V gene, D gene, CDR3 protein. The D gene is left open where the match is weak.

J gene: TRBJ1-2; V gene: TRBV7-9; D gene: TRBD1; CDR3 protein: CASGDEGAHYGYTF
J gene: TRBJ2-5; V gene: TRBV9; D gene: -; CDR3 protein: CASSLQGSETQYF
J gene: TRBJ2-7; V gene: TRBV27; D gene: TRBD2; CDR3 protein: CASRGTSGYEQYF
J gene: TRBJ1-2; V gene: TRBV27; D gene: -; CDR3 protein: CASSQGTAGYGYTF
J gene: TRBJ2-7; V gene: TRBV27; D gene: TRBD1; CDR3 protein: CASSLSPGQGLYEQYF
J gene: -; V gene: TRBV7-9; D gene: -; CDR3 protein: CASSPDLKRGTLRNEQYF
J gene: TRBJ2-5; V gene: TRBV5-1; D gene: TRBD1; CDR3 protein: CASSPGQGTYQETQYF
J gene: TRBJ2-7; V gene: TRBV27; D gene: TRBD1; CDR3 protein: CASSWSSGTVSYEQYF
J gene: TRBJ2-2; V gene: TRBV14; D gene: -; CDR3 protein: CASSLGGNTGELFF
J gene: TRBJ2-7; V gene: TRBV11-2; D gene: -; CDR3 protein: CASSLVAGGILIF
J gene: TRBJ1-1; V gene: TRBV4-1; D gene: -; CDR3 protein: CASSQVGGVEAFF
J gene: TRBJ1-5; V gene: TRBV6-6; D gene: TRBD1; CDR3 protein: CASRRRDRESQPQHF
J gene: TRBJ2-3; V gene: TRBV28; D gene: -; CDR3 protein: CASSPGGGSDTQYF
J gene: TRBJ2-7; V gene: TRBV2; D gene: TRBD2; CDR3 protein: CASRRSSGNNEQYF
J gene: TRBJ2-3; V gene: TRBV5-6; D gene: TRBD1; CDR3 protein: CASSSGQGIDTQYF
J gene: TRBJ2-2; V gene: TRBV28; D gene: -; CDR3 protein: CATSPRRVNTGELFF
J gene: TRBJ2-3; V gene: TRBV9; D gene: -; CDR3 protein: CASSVADVTDTQYF
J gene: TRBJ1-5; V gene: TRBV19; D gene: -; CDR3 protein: CASSEPPIYSNQPQHF
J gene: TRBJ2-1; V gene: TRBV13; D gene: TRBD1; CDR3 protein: CASSLQGVSSYNEQFF
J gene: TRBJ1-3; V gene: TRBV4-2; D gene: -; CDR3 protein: CASSQDRDSGNTIYF
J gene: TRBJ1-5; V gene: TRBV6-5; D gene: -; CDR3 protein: CASSSTEAQPQHF
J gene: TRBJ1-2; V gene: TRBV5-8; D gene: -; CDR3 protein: CASSFSGSNGYTF
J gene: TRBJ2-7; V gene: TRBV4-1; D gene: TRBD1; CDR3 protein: CASSLRTGGPYEQYF
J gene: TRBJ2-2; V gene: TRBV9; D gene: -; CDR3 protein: CASSVDLKSDRNTGELFF
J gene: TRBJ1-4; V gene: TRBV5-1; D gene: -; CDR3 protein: CASSFFDSSEKLFF
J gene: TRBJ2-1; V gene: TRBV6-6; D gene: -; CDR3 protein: CASRDLEYNEQFF
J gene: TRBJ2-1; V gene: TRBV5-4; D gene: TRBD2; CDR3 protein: CASSKGLAGVIGPYNEQFF
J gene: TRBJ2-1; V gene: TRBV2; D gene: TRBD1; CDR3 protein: CASSLPGQPYNEQFF
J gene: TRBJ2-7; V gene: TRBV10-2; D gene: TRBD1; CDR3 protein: CASSGQGYEQYF
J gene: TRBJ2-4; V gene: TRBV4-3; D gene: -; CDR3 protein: CASSQDEGGNIQYF
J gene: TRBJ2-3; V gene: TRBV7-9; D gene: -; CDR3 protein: CASSLGGEGQGTDTQYF
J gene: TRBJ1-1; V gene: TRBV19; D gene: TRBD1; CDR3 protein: CASTDGQGPRTEAFF
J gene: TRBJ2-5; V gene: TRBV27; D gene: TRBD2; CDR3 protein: CASSRGTSGSETQYF